This T cell receptor beta chain was retrieved from a study of blood T cell repertoires in COVID-19. Clones were sequenced by immunoSEQ multiplex PCR, and TCRdb holds only the in-frame ones, with some missing. The sample shows about 100,000 clones, roughly 87% of them seen only once. CDR1 and CDR2 (germline): MNHEY, SVGAGI. CDR3 length equals 15 residues. V lost 10 bases, J lost 6 bases, and 24 bases lay in between. The TCR was taken from a man aged 25 to 45 in a cohort sampled during active COVID-19. The sequencing sample was made of peripheral blood. V and J are TRBV6-5 and TRBJ1-2, with no clear D. Written as DNA, the CDR3 is TGTGCCACCACCGCGGGCTATACAGCGACCAATGGCTACACCTTC. It specifies CATTAGYTATNGYTF.